These T cell receptor beta chains were read from a single sample in a study of control samples from healthy donors and cancer patients. Some clones are missing from TCRdb's copy, which holds only in-frame ones; the method was immunoSEQ multiplex PCR. Of 85,000 to 95,000 clones in the sample, roughly nine tenths were seen once. The sequenced sample was blood. The receptors shown here come from a woman in her seventies in good health. CDR3s include the opening cysteine and the closing phenylalanine or tryptophan. The D gene is left open where the match is weak.

d_call j_call v_call cdr3_aa
NA TRBJ1-4 TRBV30 CAGDSPEGNEKLFF
NA TRBJ1-4 TRBV5-1 CASSPDRPTNEKLFF
NA TRBJ2-1 TRBV19 CASSNNPGTYNEQFF
NA TRBJ2-2 TRBV12-3/TRBV12-4 CASSPFRSGELFF
NA TRBJ2-3 TRBV7-8 CASSLGLGAGDTQYF
NA TRBJ1-1 TRBV9 CASSVGSMNTEAFF
NA TRBJ1-1 TRBV15 CATSRDLPGGGEAFF
NA TRBJ1-1 TRBV7-8 CASSFSATVTEAFF
TRBD1 TRBJ1-2 TRBV3-1/TRBV3-2 CASSQGQGPGYTF
NA TRBJ1-1 TRBV7-3 CASSSGYGTEAFF
NA TRBJ1-2 TRBV5-1 CASSPQEKYGYTF
NA TRBJ2-2 TRBV7-9 CASSLTGRTGELFF
NA TRBJ2-1 TRBV7-6 CASSLIFGIGNEQFF
TRBD1 TRBJ1-4 TRBV28 CASSWDRTKLFF
TRBD2 TRBJ2-3 TRBV7-2 CASAAGTQTDTQYF
NA TRBJ1-5 TRBV6-6 CASTLLGVQPQHF
TRBD1 TRBJ1-2 TRBV7-2 CASSPYFGTGATHYGYTF
NA TRBJ1-5 TRBV5-1 CASSPTGPDNQPQHF
TRBD2 TRBJ2-5 TRBV5-4 CASSSQREAIKETQYF
NA TRBJ1-1 TRBV6-1 CASSEPEGEAFF
TRBD2 TRBJ2-1 TRBV27 CASSLRLAGGYNEQFF
TRBD1 TRBJ2-2 TRBV2 CATDEGQGTGELFF
NA TRBJ1-2 TRBV20-1 CSASTTGYGYTF
NA TRBJ2-7 TRBV4-1 CASSRPSGVSTYEQYF
TRBD2 TRBJ2-1 TRBV7-6 CASSPQTSGSYNSEEQFF
NA TRBJ2-1 TRBV19 CASSIRFGFQNNEQFF
TRBD1 TRBJ1-2 TRBV5-4 CASSPSGQGYGYTF
TRBD2 TRBJ2-1 TRBV7-2 CASSLIAGGRNEQFF
TRBD1 TRBJ1-2 TRBV6-5 CASWTGTGKRDTF
TRBD2 TRBJ2-2 TRBV15 CATSRSATSGDTGELFF
TRBD1 TRBJ2-5 TRBV5-1 CASSRDPGTGVLETQYF
TRBD2 TRBJ2-1 TRBV7-2 CASAGGSFF
TRBD1 TRBJ2-1 TRBV10-3 CAIRDRDSYNEQFF
NA TRBJ1-2 TRBV2 CASTREIYGYTF
NA TRBJ1-5 TRBV19 CASSIRTSEGNQPQHF
NA TRBJ1-2 TRBV6-6 CASSQGMGIYGYTF